The clone carrying this T cell receptor beta chain came up once. Per germline, CDR1 SGHDT and CDR2 YYEEEE. This CDR3 spans 13 amino acids. V was shortened by 1 base and J by 2 bases, with 7 bases between the two germline ends. This specimen comes from a study of OX40 agonist ivuxolimab in advanced cancers. Using immunoSEQ multiplex PCR, the repertoire was profiled, and TCRdb retains in-frame clones only, with some absent. The table lists some 73,000 clones, approximately 90% of them singletons. The sequences come from CD4+ or CD8+ T cells sorted from blood, collected in a trial of the OX40 agonist ivuxolimab. V usage is TRBV5-6 and J usage is TRBJ2-7, with D perhaps TRBD1 (5 bases). This clonotype originated in an adult with an advanced solid tumor such as melanoma, head and neck, liver or kidney cancer. Here the CDR3 DNA reads TGTGCCAGCAGCTTGTGGGGCCCCTACGAGCAGTACTTC. Encoded protein: CASSLWGPYEQYF. Complete variable domain (other parts from reference TRBV5-6 and TRBJ2-7): DAGVTQSPTHLIKTRGQQVTLRCSPKSGHDTVSWYQQALGQGPQFIFQYYEEEERQRGNFPDRFSGHQFPNYSSELNVNALLLGDSALYLCASSLWGPYEQYFGPGTRLTVT.